This is a list of T cell receptor beta chains from one sample in a study of shared clonotypes between healthy human individuals. Sequencing was performed with immunoSEQ multiplex PCR; in TCRdb, only in-frame clones are kept and a portion is missing. The data show about 1 million clones, more than 60% seen once. The sequenced sample consisted of memory CD4+ T cells sorted from blood. These receptors were taken from a man aged 18-30 years in good health. The CDR3 runs from the conserved cysteine through the conserved F or W. D genes are given only for firm matches. Not every row has a clone size; where given, it reads once, few, many or a size class.

clone_size: NA; v_call: TRBV5-1; j_call: TRBJ2-7; d_call: TRBD2; cdr3_nt: TGCGCCAGCAGCTTGAATCCAGCGGGACCCTATAAATACGAGCAGTACTTC; cdr3_aa: CASSLNPAGPYKYEQYF
clone_size: NA; v_call: TRBV5-4; j_call: TRBJ2-3; d_call: TRBD2; cdr3_nt: TGTGCCAGCAGCTCAGGGACTAGCGGGAGAGGGCCAGATACGCAGTATTTT; cdr3_aa: CASSSGTSGRGPDTQYF
clone_size: NA; v_call: TRBV9; j_call: TRBJ2-4; d_call: NA; cdr3_nt: TGTGCCAGCAGCGTAGCGCCTTTCGCCGGGGAAAACATTCAGTACTTC; cdr3_aa: CASSVAPFAGENIQYF
clone_size: few; v_call: TRBV27; j_call: TRBJ1-6; d_call: NA; cdr3_nt: TGTGCCAGCAGTTCCCCGGGTTCACCCCTCCACTTT; cdr3_aa: CASSSPGSPLHF
clone_size: NA; v_call: TRBV6-1; j_call: TRBJ2-7; d_call: TRBD2; cdr3_nt: TGTGCCATTGGGACTAGCGGACCCTACGAGCAGTACTTC; cdr3_aa: CAIGTSGPYEQYF
clone_size: once; v_call: TRBV7-2; j_call: TRBJ2-7; d_call: NA; cdr3_nt: TGTGCCAGCAGCTCCGGGCCTTACGAGCAGTACTTC; cdr3_aa: CASSSGPYEQYF
clone_size: once; v_call: TRBV2; j_call: TRBJ2-5; d_call: TRBD2; cdr3_nt: TGTGCCAGCAGGGCCGGGACTAGCACTTCAGAGACCCAGTACTTC; cdr3_aa: CASRAGTSTSETQYF
clone_size: NA; v_call: TRBV4-1; j_call: TRBJ2-5; d_call: NA; cdr3_nt: TGCGCCAGCAGCCAAGAATCCCCTCAAGAGACCCAGTACTTC; cdr3_aa: CASSQESPQETQYF
clone_size: NA; v_call: TRBV5-1; j_call: TRBJ1-2; d_call: TRBD1; cdr3_nt: TGCGCCAGCGCCGAGGAGGGGGCAAAGGGCTACACCTTC; cdr3_aa: CASAEEGAKGYTF
clone_size: NA; v_call: TRBV5-1; j_call: TRBJ1-1; d_call: TRBD1; cdr3_nt: TGCGCCAGCAGCTTGCAAGACAGGGCCACTGAAGCTTTCTTT; cdr3_aa: CASSLQDRATEAFF
clone_size: few; v_call: TRBV19; j_call: TRBJ1-1; d_call: NA; cdr3_nt: TGTGCCAGTAGTTGGGTGGAGAACACTGAAGCTTTCTTT; cdr3_aa: CASSWVENTEAFF
clone_size: NA; v_call: TRBV5-1; j_call: TRBJ2-1; d_call: TRBD2; cdr3_nt: TGCGCCAGCAGCTCTGGGACTAGCGGGAGGATGAATGAGCAGTTCTTC; cdr3_aa: CASSSGTSGRMNEQFF
clone_size: few; v_call: TRBV28; j_call: TRBJ2-4; d_call: TRBD1; cdr3_nt: TGTGCCAGCAGTCACACCTTACGCCCGGGACAGGGAACCATTCAGTACTTC; cdr3_aa: CASSHTLRPGQGTIQYF
clone_size: once; v_call: TRBV6-1; j_call: TRBJ1-2; d_call: TRBD1; cdr3_nt: TGTGCCAGCCAACCGGGACAGGGTAACTATGGCTACACCTTC; cdr3_aa: CASQPGQGNYGYTF
clone_size: NA; v_call: TRBV19; j_call: TRBJ1-2; d_call: NA; cdr3_nt: TGTGCCAGTAGTTTCGACATGTGGGGCTACACCTTC; cdr3_aa: CASSFDMWGYTF
clone_size: NA; v_call: TRBV5-8; j_call: TRBJ1-6; d_call: NA; cdr3_nt: TGTGCCAGCAGCTCGGACCCCTATTCACCCCTCCACTTT; cdr3_aa: CASSSDPYSPLHF
clone_size: once; v_call: TRBV4-3; j_call: TRBJ2-3; d_call: TRBD2; cdr3_nt: TGCGCCAGCAGCCAAGCTCACGCGACTAGCGGGAGCACAGATACGCAGTATTTT; cdr3_aa: CASSQAHATSGSTDTQYF
clone_size: few; v_call: TRBV28; j_call: TRBJ1-1; d_call: NA; cdr3_nt: TGTGCCAGCACTCTAACATTCCTGAACACTGAAGCTTTCTTT; cdr3_aa: CASTLTFLNTEAFF
clone_size: NA; v_call: TRBV6-5; j_call: TRBJ2-6; d_call: NA; cdr3_nt: TGTGCCAGCAGTGTTGATAACTCTGGGGCCAACGTCCTGACTTTC; cdr3_aa: CASSVDNSGANVLTF
clone_size: NA; v_call: TRBV7-9; j_call: TRBJ1-1; d_call: NA; cdr3_nt: TGTGCCAGCAGCTTAGAGTATGCGGGGAACACTGAAGCTTTCTTT; cdr3_aa: CASSLEYAGNTEAFF